This T cell receptor beta chain comes out of a study of blood T cell repertoires in COVID-19. Overall study context: COVID-19 samples, acute and convalescent, were from the United States, Italy and Spain.

This CDR3 region has 19 residues. Original handling: Reference gene primer amplification in the assay estimated nucleated cell counts. Measured with immunoSEQ multiplex PCR; TCRdb has only the in-frame clones, and not every one. V and J calls and clone size are given by that table; D and trimming were obtained from the DNA. This sample has 150,000 or so clones, with about 92% found just once. Seattle patient enrollment occurred during active infection, with longitudinal follow-up thereafter. The rearrangement links TRBV21-1 to TRBJ2-1; the table assigns TRBD2, which was not confirmed against the DNA. TRBV21-1 is reported as a pseudogene. Sequenced: peripheral blood. The TCR comes from a woman aged 60-70 years with COVID-19, enrolled during active disease. CDR3 amino acids: CASSKVLSGGVPSYNEQFF. The CDR3 bases are TGTGCCAGCAGCAAAGTTTTAAGCGGGGGGGTTCCCTCCTACAATGAGCAGTTCTTC.